These 23 T cell receptor beta chains share one sample of origin, sequenced in a study of shared clonotypes between healthy human individuals. Assay: immunoSEQ multiplex PCR; the TCRdb copy retains only in-frame clones and omits some. In the table there are roughly 2.2 million clones, 85% to 95% of which are singletons. The sequenced sample was naive CD4+ T cells from PBMCs. Specified subset: CD45RA+ positively selected. Every receptor here comes from a man between 18 and 29 years old in good health. Some clones in this sample may be carry-over from other donors' samples.

Written as DNA, the CDR3 is TGTGCCAGCTTCGGGACGGGCACTGAAGCTTTCTTT. Encoded protein: CASFGTGTEAFF. This sequence joins TRBV28 and TRBJ1-1, with D possibly being TRBD1 (5 bases). The CDR3 is 12 amino acids. Trimming left V 8 bases short and J 4 bases short, with 11 bases between. CDR1 is MDHEN, CDR2 SYDVKM, per germline.

This clone was recorded a few times. The V gene is TRBV14, the J gene TRBJ2-1, with a weak D call TRBD2 (6 bases). V dropped 4 bases and J dropped 12 bases, with 13 bases sitting between them. This CDR3 is built from 12 residues. Germline values: CDR1 SGHDN, CDR2 FVKESK. The CDR3 protein is CASSLGSGLQFF. For the CDR3, the DNA is TGTGCCAGCAGCCTTGGAAGCGGGTTGCAGTTCTTC.

The CDR3, as DNA: TGTGCCAGCAGCTCCCAGACAGGGACCTTCTCTGGGGCCAACGTCCTGACTTTC. Encoded protein: CASSSQTGTFSGANVLTF. The chain recombines TRBV7-9 with TRBJ2-6, with 7 bases lining up with TRBD1. V dropped 4 bases and J dropped 0; count of bases not matched to a gene: 9. This CDR3 contains 18 residues. Per germline, CDR1 SEHNR and CDR2 FQNEAQ (reference sequence).

The chain uses TRBV28 and TRBJ2-7; the match to TRBD1 covers 10 bases. The germline V gene encodes CDR1 MDHEN and CDR2 SYDVKM. V shed 8 bases and J 6 bases; nucleotides not matched to a gene: 10. The CDR3 has 14 residues. CDR3 nucleotide sequence: TGTGCCAGCTGTACGTGGGGACAGGGGTGCGAGCAGTACTTC. This gives the protein CASCTWGQGCEQYF.

The gene calls are TRBV15 and TRBJ1-4, with D hard to call. The ends were cut back, 2 bases at V and 8 bases at J, with 15 bases in the middle. The CDR3 is 15 amino acids. Germline V gives CDR1 LNHNV, CDR2 YYDKDF (reference sequence). DNA for the CDR3: TGTGCCACCAGCAGACTCAAGGTCGAAGGGGAAAAACTGTTTTTT. It codes for CATSRLKVEGEKLFF.

The rearrangement links TRBV7-2 to TRBJ2-6, with D maybe TRBD2 (6 bases). This CDR3 has 16 amino acids. Germline V lookup: CDR1 SGHTA, CDR2 FQGNSA. The ends were cut back, 7 bases at V and 2 bases at J, with 15 bases in the middle. For the CDR3, the DNA is TGTGCCAGCACCGGGGCCGGGGGAGCTGGGGCCAACGTCCTGACTTTC. Its protein is CASTGAGGAGANVLTF.

This clone showed up just once. V usage is TRBV29-1 and J usage is TRBJ2-1; D is possibly TRBD2 (6 bases). V was trimmed by 0 bases and J by 9 bases, leaving 18 bases between them. Germline CDR1 reads SQVTM; CDR2 reads ANQGSEA. The CDR3 has 15 amino acids. The CDR3 sequence: CSVEDLEGRWGEQFF. The CDR3 bases are TGCAGCGTTGAAGACCTGGAGGGAAGATGGGGTGAGCAGTTCTTC.

V usage is TRBV11-2 and J usage is TRBJ2-6; 7 nucleotides line up with TRBD1. With 7 bases clipped from V and 0 bases from J, the junction kept 6 bases outside the gene matches. This CDR3 has 16 amino acids. Germline values: CDR1 SGHAT, CDR2 FQNNGV. DNA of the CDR3: TGTGCCAGCACTAAACAGGGGCTCTCTGGGGCCAACGTCCTGACTTTC. Encoded protein: CASTKQGLSGANVLTF.

This chain uses TRBV6-5 with TRBJ2-5; TRBD1 or TRBD2 may be the D gene (5 bases each). The end of the DNA fits TRBJ2-7 better, so the J call may be wrong. CDR1 MNHEY and CDR2 SVGAGI come from the germline V gene. CDR3 length equals 15 residues. The DNA of the CDR3 is TGTGCCAGCGGGTCGGGACGGGACCGCTCCTACGAGCAGTACTTC. It is translated as CASGSGRDRSYEQYF.

The chain couples TRBV15 to TRBJ2-1, with D tentatively TRBD1 (6 bases). The germline V and J ends were trimmed by 0 bases and 9 bases, with 12 bases remaining between them. Germline lookup yields CDR1 LNHNV and CDR2 YYDKDF (reference sequence). This CDR3 has 14 residues. CDR3 bases: TGTGCCACCAGCAGAGACGTCAGGGGCGGTGAGCAGTTCTTC. This sequence encodes CATSRDVRGGEQFF.

The rearrangement uses TRBV15 and TRBJ1-3, with D hard to call. Germline CDR1 reads LNHNV; CDR2 reads YYDKDF (reference sequence). There are 15 residues in the CDR3. Trimming shortened V by 5 bases and J by 0 bases, and 11 bases separated the two germline ends. CDR3 nucleotide sequence: TGTGCCACCAGCGGACTCGGTTACTCTGGAAACACCATATATTTT. This translates into CATSGLGYSGNTIYF.

J is TRBJ2-1 and V is TRBV28, with 9 bases fitting TRBD1. The ends lost 6 bases at V and 8 bases at J; junction bases unmatched: 8. The CDR3 contains 14 residues. The germline CDR1 and CDR2 sequences are MDHEN and SYDVKM. The CDR3 loop reads CASSPQGAVDEQFF. The CDR3 DNA reads as TGTGCCAGCAGCCCACAGGGGGCGGTCGATGAGCAGTTCTTC.

The genes are TRBV27 and TRBJ2-7; D may correspond to TRBD1 or TRBD2 (5 bases each). CDR3 length: 15 amino acids. In germline, CDR1 is MNHEY, CDR2 SMNVEV (reference sequence). With 6 bases removed from V and 1 base from J, the gap between germline ends came to 16 bases. This CDR3 reads CASRTPGTGSYEQYF. The DNA for the CDR3 is TGTGCCAGCAGGACACCCGGGACGGGGTCCTACGAGCAGTACTTC.

To note about this clone: This CDR3 is also generated by other DNA sequences in the sample. The chain couples TRBV28 to TRBJ1-5, with 8 nucleotides matching TRBD1. V lost 4 bases to trimming and J lost 5 bases; unmatched junction nucleotides: 7. CDR3 length: 15 residues. Germline CDR1 MDHEN, CDR2 SYDVKM. CDR3 in DNA: TGTGCCAGCAGTTCGCCTTCAGGGGGCGATCAGCCCCAGCATTTT. Its protein product is CASSSPSGGDQPQHF.

This chain connects TRBV4-1 to TRBJ2-7; D may be TRBD2 (5 bases). Germline-derived CDR1 and CDR2 are MGHRA and YSYEKL. This CDR3 is 15 amino acids long. The germline V and J ends were trimmed by 0 bases and 3 bases, with 12 bases remaining between them. This CDR3 reads CASSQDYPGFYEQYF. The DNA of the CDR3 is TGCGCCAGCAGCCAAGATTATCCGGGGTTCTACGAGCAGTACTTC.

This chain uses TRBV5-8 with TRBJ2-3; D tentatively fits TRBD1 or TRBD2 (5 bases each). Germline assignment: CDR1 SGHTS and CDR2 YDEGEE. This CDR3 comprises 14 residues. Trimming pared 4 bases from V and 4 bases from J, leaving 13 bases between. The CDR3, as DNA: TGTGCCAGCAGCCCCGGGGCTGGACCAGATACGCAGTATTTT. It is translated as CASSPGAGPDTQYF.

This rearrangement joins TRBV4-1 to TRBJ2-1; the D gene is possibly TRBD1 (5 bases). V dropped 2 bases and J dropped 9 bases, with 11 bases sitting between them. The CDR3 is 13 amino acids. Germline values: CDR1 MGHRA, CDR2 YSYEKL. The CDR3 DNA reads TGCGCCAGCAGCCAACTCAGGGTCGGTGAGCAGTTCTTC. It yields the protein CASSQLRVGEQFF.

V usage is TRBV19 and J usage is TRBJ2-5; D unresolved. This CDR3 contains 15 residues. Germline loops: CDR1 LNHDA, CDR2 SQIVND (reference sequence). V was pared by 5 bases and J by 3 bases, with 16 bases between. DNA for the CDR3: TGTGCCAGTAGTCCCGGCCGGGCCGGTAAAGAGACCCAGTACTTC. Residues: CASSPGRAGKETQYF.

The CDR3 DNA reads TGTGCCAGCAGCTTTCTTAGCGGGAGGTACAATGAGCAGTTCTTC. Translation gives CASSFLSGRYNEQFF. The chain recombines TRBV5-4 with TRBJ2-1, with 10 bases lining up with TRBD2. The length of the CDR3 is 15 residues. The germline CDR1 and CDR2 sequences are SGHNT and YYREEE (reference sequence). V trimming: 2 bases; J trimming: 4 bases; junction bases outside the gene matches: 3.

J is TRBJ2-7 and V is TRBV29-1; unclear D gene. The germline gives CDR1 SQVTM, CDR2 ANQGSEA. V was shortened by 4 bases and J by 2 bases, with 15 bases between the two germline ends. The CDR3 totals 14 residues. The chain's CDR3 is CSVVPSLTTYEQYF. Written as DNA, the CDR3 is TGCAGCGTTGTACCGTCCTTGACCACCTACGAGCAGTACTTC.

This clone was counted once. The gene calls are TRBV11-3 and TRBJ2-7; tentatively, D is TRBD2 (6 bases). The CDR3 is 14 amino acids. Germline loops: CDR1 SGHNT, CDR2 YENEEA. Trimming removed 5 bases from V and 2 bases from J, with 13 bases in between. In nucleotides, the CDR3 is TGTGCCAGCAGCCGCGGGGACCGACCCTACGAGCAGTACTTC. It is translated as CASSRGDRPYEQYF.

With regard to this clone: Different DNA sequences within this sample yield the same CDR3. The CDR3 sequence is CASSPRTLDEAFF. The CDR3 nucleotides read TGTGCCAGCTCACCAAGGACTTTGGATGAAGCTTTCTTT. The genes are TRBV18 and TRBJ1-1; D not certain. Per the germline V gene, CDR1 is KGHSH and CDR2 is LQKENI. This CDR3 region has 13 residues. V was shortened by 2 bases and J by 7 bases, with 11 bases between the two germline ends.

The chain uses TRBV7-9 and TRBJ2-7, with 12 bases that match TRBD1. CDR1 is SEHNR, CDR2 FQNEAQ, per germline (reference sequence). This CDR3 is 19 amino acids long. J lost 0 bases, V lost 7 bases, and 16 bases had no gene match. In nucleotides, the CDR3 is TGTGCCAGCATTAAGGCCGGGACAGGGGGCACCTCCCTCTCCTACGAGCAGTACTTC. It yields the protein CASIKAGTGGTSLSYEQYF.